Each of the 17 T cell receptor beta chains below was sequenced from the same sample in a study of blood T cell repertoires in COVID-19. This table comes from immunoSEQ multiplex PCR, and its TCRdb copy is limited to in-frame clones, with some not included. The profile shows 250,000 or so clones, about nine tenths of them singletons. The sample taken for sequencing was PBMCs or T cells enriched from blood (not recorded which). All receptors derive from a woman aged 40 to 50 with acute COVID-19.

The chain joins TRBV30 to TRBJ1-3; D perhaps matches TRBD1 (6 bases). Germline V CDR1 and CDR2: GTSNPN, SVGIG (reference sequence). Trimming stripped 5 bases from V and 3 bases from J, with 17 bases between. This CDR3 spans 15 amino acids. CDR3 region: CAWANRARGGNTIYF. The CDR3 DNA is TGTGCCTGGGCAAACAGGGCTAGGGGTGGAAACACCATATATTTT.

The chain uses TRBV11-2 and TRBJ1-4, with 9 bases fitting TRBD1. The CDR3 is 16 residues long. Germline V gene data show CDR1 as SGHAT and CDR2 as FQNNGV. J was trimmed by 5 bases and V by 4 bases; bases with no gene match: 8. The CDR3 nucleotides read TGTGCCAGCAGCTCAGGGGACAGGGCGCGAAATGAAAAACTGTTTTTT. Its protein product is CASSSGDRARNEKLFF.

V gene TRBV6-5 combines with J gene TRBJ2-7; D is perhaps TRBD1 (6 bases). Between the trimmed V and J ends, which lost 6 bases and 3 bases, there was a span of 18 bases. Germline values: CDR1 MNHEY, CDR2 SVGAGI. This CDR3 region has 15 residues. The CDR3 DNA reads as TGTGCCAGCAGAACGACGGCAGGGGATTTCTACGAGCAGTACGTC. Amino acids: CASRTTAGDFYEQYV.

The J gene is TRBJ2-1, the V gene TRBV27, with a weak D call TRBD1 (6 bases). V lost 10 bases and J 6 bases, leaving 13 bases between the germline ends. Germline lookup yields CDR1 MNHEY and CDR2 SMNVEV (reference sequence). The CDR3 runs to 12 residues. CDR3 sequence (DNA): TGTGCCACCCAAGACAGGTCCAATGAGCAGTTCTTC. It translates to CATQDRSNEQFF.

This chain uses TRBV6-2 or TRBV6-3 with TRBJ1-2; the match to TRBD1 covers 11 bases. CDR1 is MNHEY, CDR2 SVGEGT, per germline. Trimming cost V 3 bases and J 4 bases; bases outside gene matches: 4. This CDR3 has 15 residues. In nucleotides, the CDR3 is TGTGCCAGCAGTTATCGGACAGGGGGCGGCTATGGCTACACCTTC. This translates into CASSYRTGGGYGYTF.

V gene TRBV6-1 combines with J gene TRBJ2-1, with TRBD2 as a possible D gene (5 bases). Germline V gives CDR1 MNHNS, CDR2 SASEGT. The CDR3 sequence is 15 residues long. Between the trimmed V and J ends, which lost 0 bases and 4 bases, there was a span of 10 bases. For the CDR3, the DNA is TGTGCCAGCAGTGAAGCTGGAGGTTGGTACAATGAGCAGTTCTTC. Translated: CASSEAGGWYNEQFF.

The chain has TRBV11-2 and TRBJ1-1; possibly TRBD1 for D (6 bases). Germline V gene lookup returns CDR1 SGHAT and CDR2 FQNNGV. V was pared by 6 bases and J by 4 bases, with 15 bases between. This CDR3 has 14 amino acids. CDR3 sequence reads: CASRRGGRGTEAFF. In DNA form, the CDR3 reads TGTGCCAGCAGGAGGGGGGGCAGAGGCACTGAAGCTTTCTTT.

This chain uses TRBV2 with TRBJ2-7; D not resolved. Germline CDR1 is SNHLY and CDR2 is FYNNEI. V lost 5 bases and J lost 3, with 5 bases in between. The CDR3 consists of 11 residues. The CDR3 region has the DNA TGTGCCAGCAGTCCTAACTACGAGCAGTACGTC. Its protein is CASSPNYEQYV.

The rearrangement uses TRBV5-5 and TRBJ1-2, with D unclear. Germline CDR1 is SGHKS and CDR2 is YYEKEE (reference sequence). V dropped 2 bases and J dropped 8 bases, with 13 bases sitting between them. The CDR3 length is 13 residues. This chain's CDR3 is CASSFGRVGGYTF. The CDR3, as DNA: TGTGCCAGCAGCTTTGGGAGGGTTGGCGGCTACACCTTC.

The CDR3 spells CASSPLGGNEQYV. CDR3 nucleotides: TGTGCCAGCTCACCATTGGGGGGGAACGAGCAGTACGTC. This rearrangement joins TRBV18 to TRBJ2-7; 7 positions match TRBD2. The germline V gene encodes CDR1 KGHSH and CDR2 LQKENI. The J segment lost 5 bases and the V segment lost 2 bases, leaving 3 bases of the junction unmatched. The CDR3 has 13 amino acids.

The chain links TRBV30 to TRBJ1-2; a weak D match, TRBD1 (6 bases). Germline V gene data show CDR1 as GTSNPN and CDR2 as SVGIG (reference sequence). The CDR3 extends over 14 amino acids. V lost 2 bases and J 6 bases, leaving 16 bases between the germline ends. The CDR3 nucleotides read TGTGCCTGGAGTCGCCACAGGGAGAGGAATGGCTACACCTTC. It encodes CAWSRHRERNGYTF.

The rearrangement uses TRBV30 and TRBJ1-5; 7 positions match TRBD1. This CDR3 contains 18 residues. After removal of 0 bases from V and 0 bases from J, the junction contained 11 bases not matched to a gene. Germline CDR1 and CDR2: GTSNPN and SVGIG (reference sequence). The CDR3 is CAWSVVQGFPYSNQPQHF. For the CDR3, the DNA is TGTGCCTGGAGTGTAGTACAGGGGTTCCCCTATAGCAATCAGCCCCAGCATTTT.

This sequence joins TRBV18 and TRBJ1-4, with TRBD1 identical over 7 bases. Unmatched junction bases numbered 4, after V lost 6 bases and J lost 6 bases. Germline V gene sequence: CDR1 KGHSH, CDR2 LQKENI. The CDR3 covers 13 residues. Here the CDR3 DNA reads TGTGCCAGCTCTCCCGACAGGGATGAAAAACTGTTTTTT. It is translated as CASSPDRDEKLFF.

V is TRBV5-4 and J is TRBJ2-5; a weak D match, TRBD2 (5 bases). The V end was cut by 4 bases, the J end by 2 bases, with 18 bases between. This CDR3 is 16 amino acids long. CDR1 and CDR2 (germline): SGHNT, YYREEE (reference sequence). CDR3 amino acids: CASSKIPGSFQETQYF. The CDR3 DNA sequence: TGTGCCAGCAGCAAGATTCCGGGATCCTTTCAAGAGACCCAGTACTTC.

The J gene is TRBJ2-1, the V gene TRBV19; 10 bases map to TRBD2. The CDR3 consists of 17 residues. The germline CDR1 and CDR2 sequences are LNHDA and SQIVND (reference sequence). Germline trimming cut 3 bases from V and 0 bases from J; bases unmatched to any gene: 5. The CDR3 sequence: CASSMRASGSSYNEQFF. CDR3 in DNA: TGTGCCAGTAGTATGAGGGCTAGCGGGAGCTCCTACAATGAGCAGTTCTTC.

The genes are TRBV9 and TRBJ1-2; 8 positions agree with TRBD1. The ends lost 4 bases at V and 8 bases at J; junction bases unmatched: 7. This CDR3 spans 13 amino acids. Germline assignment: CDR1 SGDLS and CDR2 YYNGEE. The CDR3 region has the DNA TGTGCCAGCAGCTCGACAGGGGCGGGAGGCTACACCTTC. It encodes CASSSTGAGGYTF.

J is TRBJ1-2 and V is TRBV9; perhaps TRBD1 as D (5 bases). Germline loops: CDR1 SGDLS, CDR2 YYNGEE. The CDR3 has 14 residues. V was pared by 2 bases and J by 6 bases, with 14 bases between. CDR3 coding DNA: TGTGCCAGCAGCGTGGAGGGGATCGGCGATGGCTACACCTTC. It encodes CASSVEGIGDGYTF.